The TCR beta chain described here comes from a study of patients and donors after allogeneic stem cell transplantation (dated by TCRdb to about 2020). This clonotype was observed a few times. The antigen it binds to is not known. No clone much larger than this one lies a single base away; base qualities are absent. The library was built by means of RT-PCR. The sequencing machine was a NextSeq 550. TCRdb cleaned the public reads at Q25 with fastp, built clones with MiXCR and kept in-frame beta chains. CDR3 protein duplicates are merged, each entry listing the most common genes and DNA. This sample holds about a million distinct CDR3 sequences; more than 15% were observed only once. In total, the top ten clones hold roughly 6% of the sample. From its cysteine to its phenylalanine, the CDR3 spans 16 amino acids. Kept here is only the CDR3 DNA, which spans 48 bases and is read in frame from base 1. Based on the germline V gene, the CDR1 and CDR2 sequences are KGHDR and SFDVKD. Trimming removed 3 bases from V and 7 bases from J; the gene matches leave 9 bases unexplained.

The receptor was derived from a human donor who was either an allogeneic HSCT recipient or a stem cell or donor lymphocyte infusion donor (not recorded which). It is not recorded whose cells these are; they may come from a transplant donor. The sequencing input was blood, either unsorted or a sorted T cell fraction (not recorded which). Recombination connected TRBV24-1 to TRBJ2-5, and 11 bases in between align with TRBD2. CDR3 sequence: CATSDPAVAGGVTQYF. The sequenced DNA: TGTGCCACCAGTGATCCTGCAGTAGCGGGAGGGGTGACCCAGTACTTC.